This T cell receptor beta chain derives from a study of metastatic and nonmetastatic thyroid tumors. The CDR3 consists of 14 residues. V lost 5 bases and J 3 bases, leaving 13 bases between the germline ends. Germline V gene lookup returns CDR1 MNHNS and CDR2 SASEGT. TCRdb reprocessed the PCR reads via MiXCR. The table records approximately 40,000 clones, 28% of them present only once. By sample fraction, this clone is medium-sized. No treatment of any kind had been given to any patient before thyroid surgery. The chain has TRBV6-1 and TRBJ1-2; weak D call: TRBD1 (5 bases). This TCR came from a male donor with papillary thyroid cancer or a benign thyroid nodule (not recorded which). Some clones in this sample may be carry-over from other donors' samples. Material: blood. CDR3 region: CASSYSDSYYGYTF. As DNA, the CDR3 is TGTGCCAGCAGTTATTCAGACAGCTACTATGGCTACACCTTC.